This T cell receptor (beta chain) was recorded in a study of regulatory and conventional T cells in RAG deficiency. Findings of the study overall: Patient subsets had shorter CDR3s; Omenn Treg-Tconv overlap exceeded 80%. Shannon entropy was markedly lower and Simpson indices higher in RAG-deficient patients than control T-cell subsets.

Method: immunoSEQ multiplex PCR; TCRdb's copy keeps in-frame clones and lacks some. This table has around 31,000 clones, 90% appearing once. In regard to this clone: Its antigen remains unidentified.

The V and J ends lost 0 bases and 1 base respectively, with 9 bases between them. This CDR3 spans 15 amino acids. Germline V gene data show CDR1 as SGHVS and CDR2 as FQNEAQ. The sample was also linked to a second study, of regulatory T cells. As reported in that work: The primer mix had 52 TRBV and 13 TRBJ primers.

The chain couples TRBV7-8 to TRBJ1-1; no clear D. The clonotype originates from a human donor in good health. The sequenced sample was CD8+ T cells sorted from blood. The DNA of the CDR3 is TGTGCCAGCAGCTTAGCTGGGGATTGGAACACTGAAGCTTTCTTT. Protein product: CASSLAGDWNTEAFF. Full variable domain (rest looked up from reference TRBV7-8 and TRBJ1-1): GAGVSQSPRYKVAKRGQDVALRCDPISGHVSLFWYQQALGQGPEFLTYFQNEAQLDKSGLPSDRFFAERPEGSVSTLKIQRTQQEDSAVYLCASSLAGDWNTEAFFGQGTRLTVV.